This T cell receptor (beta chain) was sequenced during a study of human T cells and chemical hapten exposure. Looking at the study overall: Patients having alopecia areata, totalis or universalis were mostly female. It was small differences in pooled library volume that mainly caused per-sample TCR yields to vary.

Many counts were recorded for this clonotype. Indicated time point: patch test 1, 2 weeks after DPC sensitization. The treatment: therapeutic diphenylcyclopropenone sensitization with weekly scalp DPC. V was clipped by 0 bases and J by 1 base, with 12 bases between them. The CDR3 consists of 16 residues. Per germline, CDR1 KGHSH and CDR2 LQKENI. The library put unique molecular identifiers onto individual cDNA molecules. Authors' data handling: Sample TCR totals centred on a median of around 92,000, ranging about 20,000 to 700,000. Each CDR3 protein is one row after TCRdb ran MiXCR on the RACE reads. TCRdb's processing, not the study's, gives the V and J calls here. The sample lists tens of thousands of distinct CDR3 sequences, over 8.5% occurring once.

The chain joins TRBV18 to TRBJ1-1; D gene uncertain. This TCR was recovered from a woman aged 45-60 years with alopecia areata. Some clones in this sample may be carry-over from other donors' samples. Specimen: whole blood, collected in connection with sensitization to the hapten diphenylcyclopropenone (DPC). The CDR3 reads CASSPPLGAANTEAFF. CDR3 nucleotide sequence: TGTGCCAGCTCACCACCATTGGGAGCAGCGAACACTGAAGCTTTCTTT.